Below, 27 T cell receptor beta chains from the same sample are listed, as sequenced in a study of blood T cell repertoires in COVID-19 (TCRdb year 2020). The library was prepared using the immunoSEQ multiplex PCR assay. In TCRdb, the immuneACCESS table is reduced to in-frame sequences with V and J assigned. These tables do not hold every clone; where another copy was compared, an unresolved V gene accounts for under half, and the others remain unexplained. The sample table records 350,000 to 550,000 clones; around 91% of these occur just once. Jointly, the top ten make up about 1.1% of the sample. Material: PBMCs or T cells enriched from blood (not recorded which). These receptors were collected from a man younger than 45 who had recovered from COVID-19.

This rearrangement joins TRBV5-1 to TRBJ2-7; 10 positions agree with TRBD1. Germline V lookup: CDR1 SGHRS, CDR2 YFSETQ. Unmatched junction bases numbered 8, after V lost 0 bases and J lost 5 bases. The CDR3 length is 16 residues. The CDR3, as DNA: TGCGCCAGCAGCTTGGCCGAGGACAGGGGGAGACACGAGCAGTACTTC. Protein product: CASSLAEDRGRHEQYF. The whole variable domain, remainder taken from reference TRBV5-1 and TRBJ2-7, is KAGVTQTPRYLIKTRGQQVTLSCSPISGHRSVSWYQQTPGQGLQFLFEYFSETQRNKGNFPGRFSGRQFSNSRSEMNVSTLELGDSALYLCASSLAEDRGRHEQYFGPGTRLTVT.

This chain joins TRBV4-1 and TRBJ2-7; D possibly corresponds to TRBD1 (5 bases). The CDR3 length is 15 residues. V lost 1 base to trimming and J lost 8 bases, with 18 bases between them. CDR1 and CDR2 (germline): MGHRA, YSYEKL. The CDR3 region is CASSQAAGLGLKQYF. DNA of the CDR3: TGCGCCAGCAGCCAAGCGGCAGGGCTAGGTCTCAAGCAGTACTTC.

This clone was recorded only once. The chain uses TRBV19 and TRBJ2-2, with TRBD2 as a possible D gene (6 bases). Germline assignment: CDR1 LNHDA and CDR2 SQIVND (reference sequence). The CDR3 contains 14 residues. The V and J ends lost 6 bases and 2 bases respectively, with 10 bases between them. For the CDR3, the DNA is TGTGCCAGTAGCTCCGGGAGAAACACCGGGGAGCTGTTTTTT. Protein product: CASSSGRNTGELFF.

The V gene is TRBV9, the J gene TRBJ1-1, with TRBD1 as a possible D gene (5 bases). The CDR3 length is 17 residues. CDR1 is SGDLS, CDR2 YYNGEE, per germline. V was shortened by 0 bases and J by 3 bases, with 18 bases between the two germline ends. The CDR3 DNA sequence: TGTGCCAGCAGCGTAGCTCCGATAGGGACGGGGGACACTGAAGCTTTCTTT. Translating it yields CASSVAPIGTGDTEAFF.

This clone was seen just once. The rearrangement uses TRBV6-1 and TRBJ1-5; D unresolved. Trimming stripped 2 bases from V and 4 bases from J, with 6 bases between. The V gene's germline CDR1 is MNHNS and CDR2 SASEGT. The CDR3 length is 13 residues. CDR3 DNA sequence: TGTGCCAGCAGTGAATGGGCAAATCAGCCCCAGCATTTT. This gives the protein CASSEWANQPQHF.

This chain links TRBV4-2 with TRBJ2-7, with TRBD2 as a possible D gene (6 bases). Germline-derived CDR1 and CDR2 are LGHNA and YNFKEQ. V was pared by 1 base and J by 2 bases, with 9 bases between. The length of the CDR3 is 14 residues. The CDR3 region has the DNA TGTGCCAGCAGCCAAGTTACGGGAGCCTACGAGCAGTACTTC. Protein sequence: CASSQVTGAYEQYF.

The chain uses TRBV2 and TRBJ2-2; 7 bases map to TRBD1. CDR1 SNHLY and CDR2 FYNNEI come from the germline V gene. This CDR3 region has 16 residues. V gave up 6 bases and J gave up 4 bases; unmatched junction bases: 11. The CDR3 region is CASSWGQTQSTGELFF. The CDR3 DNA is TGTGCCAGCAGCTGGGGACAGACACAATCCACCGGGGAGCTGTTTTTT.

This rearrangement joins TRBV6-5 to TRBJ1-2; D unresolved. V was clipped by 5 bases and J by 0 bases, with 13 bases between them. Germline lookup yields CDR1 MNHEY and CDR2 SVGAGI. This CDR3 has 15 residues. CDR3 nucleotide sequence: TGTGCCAGCAGTCGCGTTGGTGTAGCTAACTATGGCTACACCTTC. As protein: CASSRVGVANYGYTF.

V usage is TRBV7-3 and J usage is TRBJ2-3; TRBD2 aligns across 8 bases. With 5 bases clipped from V and 0 bases from J, the junction kept 7 bases outside the gene matches. This CDR3 has 16 amino acids. Germline values: CDR1 SGHTA, CDR2 FQGTGA. The DNA for the CDR3 is TGTGCCAGCAGCCTGGGACTAGTGACTAGCACAGATACGCAGTATTTT. This sequence encodes CASSLGLVTSTDTQYF.

The rearrangement uses TRBV6-5 and TRBJ2-7; tentatively, D is TRBD1 (5 bases). The CDR3 has 13 residues. Trimming shortened V by 7 bases and J by 4 bases, and 14 bases separated the two germline ends. Germline V gene sequence: CDR1 MNHEY, CDR2 SVGAGI. CDR3 sequence (DNA): TGTGCCAGCAACCGCGGTAGGGGTTACGAGCAGTACTTC. Translating it yields CASNRGRGYEQYF.

The CDR3 reads CASSLAPGGSVRYGYTF. CDR3 nucleotides: TGTGCCAGCAGCTTGGCGCCAGGGGGCTCCGTGCGCTATGGCTACACCTTC. The rearrangement links TRBV5-6 to TRBJ1-2; 8 bases map to TRBD1. Looked up from germline, CDR1 is SGHDT and CDR2 is YYEEEE. This CDR3 is built from 17 residues. V was clipped by 0 bases and J by 4 bases; unmatched bases: 11.

V is TRBV29-1 and J is TRBJ2-7; no definite D call. The V end was cut by 4 bases, the J end by 3 bases, with 16 bases between. The CDR3 contains 14 residues. Germline V CDR1 and CDR2: SQVTM, ANQGSEA. The CDR3 sequence is CSVADADPGYEQYF. In DNA, the CDR3 is TGCAGCGTTGCGGATGCAGATCCAGGCTACGAGCAGTACTTC.

The chain combines TRBV5-1 with TRBJ2-1; 12 bases are shared with TRBD2. Unmatched junction bases numbered 1, after V lost 0 bases and J lost 6 bases. The CDR3 sequence is 15 residues long. The V gene's germline CDR1 is SGHRS and CDR2 YFSETQ. The CDR3 DNA reads as TGCGCCAGCAGCTTGGGGACTAGCGGGGCCAATGAGCAGTTCTTC. Translation: CASSLGTSGANEQFF.

The J gene is TRBJ2-7, the V gene TRBV7-2; TRBD2 matches 11 bases. Germline values: CDR1 SGHTA, CDR2 FQGNSA. This CDR3 is built from 15 residues. The V segment lost 5 bases and the J segment 5 bases; nucleotides outside the gene matches: 8. CDR3 region: CASSPSSGRYHEQYF. CDR3 nucleotides: TGTGCCAGCAGCCCATCTAGCGGGAGGTACCACGAGCAGTACTTC.

This chain connects TRBV7-9 to TRBJ2-2, with TRBD2 identical over 9 bases. This CDR3 region has 15 residues. The trim removed 4 bases at V and 7 bases at J, leaving 7 bases unmatched. CDR1 is SEHNR, CDR2 FQNEAQ, per germline (reference sequence). CDR3 in amino acids: CASSSGSGRGGELFF. CDR3 DNA sequence: TGTGCCAGCAGCTCTGGTAGCGGGAGAGGCGGGGAGCTGTTTTTT. Filled out from reference TRBV7-9 and TRBJ2-2, the complete variable domain reads DTGVSQNPRHKITKRGQNVTFRCDPISEHNRLYWYRQTLGQGPEFLTYFQNEAQLEKSRLLSDRFSAERPKGSFSTLEIQRTEQGDSAMYLCASSSGSGRGGELFFGEGSRLTVL.

In nucleotides, the CDR3 is TGTGCCAGCAGCTTAGATCGGGAGGGCGGCTACACCTTC. Its protein product is CASSLDREGGYTF. The genes are TRBV11-2 and TRBJ1-2; no clear D. V dropped 0 bases and J dropped 8 bases, with 10 bases sitting between them. Germline loops: CDR1 SGHAT, CDR2 FQNNGV. The CDR3 sequence is 13 residues long.

The chain recombines TRBV12-5 with TRBJ2-3; TRBD2 aligns across 8 bases. CDR3 length: 14 amino acids. V lost 7 bases to trimming and J lost 4 bases; unmatched junction nucleotides: 7. Germline V gene data show CDR1 as LGHNT and CDR2 as FRNRAP. The CDR3 DNA sequence: TGTGCTAGTGTTCGGGGGGGGAAGGCAGATACGCAGTATTTT. As protein: CASVRGGKADTQYF.

The rearrangement links TRBV7-8 to TRBJ2-1, with 7 nucleotides matching TRBD2. The germline V gene encodes CDR1 SGHVS and CDR2 FQNEAQ. This CDR3 is built from 17 residues. Trimming at V came to 1 base and at J to 1 base, leaving 7 bases not matched to a gene. The CDR3: CASSLESGAGSYNEQFF. The CDR3 DNA follows: TGTGCCAGCAGCTTAGAGAGCGGGGCGGGATCCTACAATGAGCAGTTCTTC. Complete variable domain (other parts from reference TRBV7-8 and TRBJ2-1): GAGVSQSPRYKVAKRGQDVALRCDPISGHVSLFWYQQALGQGPEFLTYFQNEAQLDKSGLPSDRFFAERPEGSVSTLKIQRTQQEDSAVYLCASSLESGAGSYNEQFFGPGTRLTVL.

Notes on this clone: A much larger clone lies a single base off, so this may be a read error. The chain combines TRBV5-1 with TRBJ2-7; tentatively, D is TRBD2 (5 bases). The CDR3 has 13 residues. Trimming removed 4 bases at V and 2 bases at J, with 10 bases between. The germline V gene encodes CDR1 SGHRS and CDR2 YFSETQ. For the CDR3, the DNA is TGCGCCAGCAGCCAGAACGGGGCCTACGAGCAGTACTTC. Translated: CASSQNGAYEQYF. The entire variable domain, with the rest obtained from reference TRBV5-1 and TRBJ2-7, is as follows: KAGVTQTPRYLIKTRGQQVTLSCSPISGHRSVSWYQQTPGQGLQFLFEYFSETQRNKGNFPGRFSGRQFSNSRSEMNVSTLELGDSALYLCASSQNGAYEQYFGPGTRLTVT.

The V and J genes are TRBV5-4 and TRBJ2-2, with D maybe TRBD1 (5 bases). CDR3 size: 15 residues. Per germline, CDR1 SGHNT and CDR2 YYREEE (reference sequence). V lost 0 bases and J lost 8, with 14 bases in between. CDR3 coding DNA: TGTGCCAGCAGCTTGGCAGGGTCCACCGTGGGGGAGCTGTTTTTT. This sequence encodes CASSLAGSTVGELFF.

V and J are TRBV14 and TRBJ2-1; weak D call: TRBD2 (6 bases). The CDR3 is made up of 17 amino acids. V was trimmed by 1 base and J by 2 bases, leaving 15 bases between them. Germline lookup yields CDR1 SGHDN and CDR2 FVKESK. The CDR3 region is CASSQGRAGFPYNEQFF. The DNA of the CDR3 is TGTGCCAGCAGCCAAGGTCGGGCGGGATTCCCCTACAATGAGCAGTTCTTC.

The rearrangement links TRBV5-1 to TRBJ1-5, with a possible D match to TRBD1 (5 bases). The V and J ends lost 9 bases and 1 base respectively, with 11 bases between them. The V gene's germline CDR1 is SGHRS and CDR2 YFSETQ. The CDR3 has 13 residues. The CDR3 DNA reads TGCGCCAACCCGTACAGGAGCAATCAGCCCCAGCATTTT. Its translation: CANPYRSNQPQHF.

This clone was recorded at least ten times. Different DNA sequences within this sample yield the same CDR3. The chain has TRBV6-5 and TRBJ2-7; 12 nucleotides line up with TRBD1. V was pared by 6 bases and J by 5 bases, with 2 bases of the junction left unmatched. Germline CDR1 reads MNHEY; CDR2 reads SVGAGI. The CDR3 loop spans 13 amino acids. The DNA of the CDR3 is TGTGCCAGCAGCCGGGACAGGGGGCACGAGCAGTACTTC. Its translation is CASSRDRGHEQYF.

The chain couples TRBV6-1 to TRBJ2-7; 8 bases align to TRBD1. Germline CDR1 is MNHNS and CDR2 is SASEGT. This CDR3 spans 15 amino acids. Trimming removed 1 base from V and 4 bases from J; junction bases left unmatched: 6. CDR3 sequence: CASSEVGTGHYEQYF. The CDR3 DNA is TGTGCCAGCAGTGAAGTGGGGACAGGACATTACGAGCAGTACTTC.

The chain couples TRBV18 to TRBJ2-7; D unresolved. Looked up from germline, CDR1 is KGHSH and CDR2 is LQKENI. CDR3 length equals 14 residues. Trimming took off 4 bases at V and 6 bases at J, with 16 bases between the two ends. CDR3: CASSLRRSETEQYF. The CDR3 region has the DNA TGTGCCAGCTCACTCCGTCGTTCGGAGACCGAGCAGTACTTC.

This chain uses TRBV28 with TRBJ1-5; no firm D call. This CDR3 contains 14 residues. Germline loops: CDR1 MDHEN, CDR2 SYDVKM. The V gene lost 6 bases and the J gene lost 7 bases, with 16 bases spanning the gap. CDR3 in amino acids: CASSPGGRAQPQHF. The CDR3 DNA reads as TGTGCCAGCAGCCCCGGAGGGCGGGCCCAGCCCCAGCATTTT.

The chain couples TRBV23-1 to TRBJ2-6; tentative D call: TRBD2 (6 bases). TRBV23-1 is noted as an ORF with a role that remains uncertain. The CDR3 is 14 residues long. V was pared by 6 bases and J by 4 bases, with 10 bases between. CDR3 bases: TGCGCCAGCAGGGGGGGAACCGGGGCCAACGTCCTGACTTTC. Residues: CASRGGTGANVLTF.